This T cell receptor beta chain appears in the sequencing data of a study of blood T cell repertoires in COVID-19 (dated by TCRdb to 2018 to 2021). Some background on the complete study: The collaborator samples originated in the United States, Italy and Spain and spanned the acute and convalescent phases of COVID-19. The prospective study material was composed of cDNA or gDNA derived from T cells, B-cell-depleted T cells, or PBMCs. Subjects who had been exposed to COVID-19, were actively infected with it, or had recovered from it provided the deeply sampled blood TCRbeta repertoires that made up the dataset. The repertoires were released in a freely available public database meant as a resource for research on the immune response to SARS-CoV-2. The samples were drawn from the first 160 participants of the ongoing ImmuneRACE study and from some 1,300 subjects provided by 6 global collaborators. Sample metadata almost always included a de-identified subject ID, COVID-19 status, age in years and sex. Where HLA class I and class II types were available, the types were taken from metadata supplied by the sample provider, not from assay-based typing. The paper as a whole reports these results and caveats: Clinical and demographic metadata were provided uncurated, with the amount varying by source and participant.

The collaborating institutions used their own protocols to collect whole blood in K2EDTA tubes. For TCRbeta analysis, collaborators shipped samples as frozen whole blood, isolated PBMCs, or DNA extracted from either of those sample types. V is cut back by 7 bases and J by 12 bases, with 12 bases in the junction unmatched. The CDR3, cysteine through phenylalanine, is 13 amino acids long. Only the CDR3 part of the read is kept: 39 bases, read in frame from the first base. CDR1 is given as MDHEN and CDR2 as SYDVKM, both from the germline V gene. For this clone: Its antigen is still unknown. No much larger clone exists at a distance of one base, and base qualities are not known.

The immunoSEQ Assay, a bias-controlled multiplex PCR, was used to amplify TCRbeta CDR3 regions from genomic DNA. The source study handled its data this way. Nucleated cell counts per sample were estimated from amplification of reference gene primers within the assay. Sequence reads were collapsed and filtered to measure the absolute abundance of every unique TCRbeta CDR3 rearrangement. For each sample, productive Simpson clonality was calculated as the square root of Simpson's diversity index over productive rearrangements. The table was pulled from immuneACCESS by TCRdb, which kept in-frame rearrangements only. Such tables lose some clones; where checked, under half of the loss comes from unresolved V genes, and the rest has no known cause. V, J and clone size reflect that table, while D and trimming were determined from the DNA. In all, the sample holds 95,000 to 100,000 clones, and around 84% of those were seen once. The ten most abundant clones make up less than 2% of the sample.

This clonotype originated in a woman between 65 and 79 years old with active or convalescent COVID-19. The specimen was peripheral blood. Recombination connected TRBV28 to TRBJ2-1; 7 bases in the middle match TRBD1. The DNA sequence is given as TGTGCCAGCAATCCCGTGAGACAGGGTGCGCAGTTCTTC. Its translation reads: CASNPVRQGAQFF.